The following is a TCR beta chain sequence with its context. The germline V gene has CDR1 MNHEY and CDR2 SVGAGI. The junction had 11 bases not matched to a gene; V was cut back by 10 bases and J by 9 bases. The CDR3 spans 15 residues. This sample is part of a study of beta chain features in type 1 diabetes. As every portion of the isolated RNA was reverse transcribed, the sequencing read expressed TCRB transcripts. Some clones are missing from TCRdb's copy, which holds only in-frame ones; the method was immunoSEQ multiplex PCR. The sample has 200,000 to 250,000 clones, over 8.5% seen once. V gene TRBV6-5 combines with J gene TRBJ2-1, with TRBD2 matching over 14 bases. Sequenced sample: naive CD4+ T cells from blood. This TCR derives from a woman under 30 in good health. DNA for the CDR3: TGTGCCACCCAACCCGGGACTAGCGGGAGATTTGAGCAGTTCTTC. It translates to CATQPGTSGRFEQFF.